This T cell receptor beta chain was sequenced during a study of blood T cell repertoires in COVID-19. Deletions cut 0 bases from V and 4 bases from J, with 7 bases between. Per germline, CDR1 LGHNT and CDR2 FRNRAP. The CDR3 is made up of 14 amino acids. Here immunoSEQ multiplex PCR was the method, and the copy in TCRdb shows in-frame clones only, minus some. The sample carries 150,000 or so clones, less than 85% recorded once. Clinical histories supplied by participants themselves formed the basis of cohort assignment. This sequence originates from a woman between 50 and 59 years old who had recovered from COVID-19. The J gene is TRBJ1-3, the V gene TRBV12-5; D gene ambiguous. The sequencing input was PBMCs or T cells enriched from blood (not recorded which). CDR3 coding DNA: TGTGCTAGTGGTTTGGTAGAAGCGGGAAACACCATATATTTT. Encoded protein: CASGLVEAGNTIYF.